These T cell receptor beta chains were read from a single sample in a study of blood T cells in healthy people across ages. Each CDR3 protein is one row after TCRdb ran MiXCR on the 5' RACE reads. This sample has fewer than 1,200,000 distinct CDR3 sequences, with 20% to 25% found just once. These data are also associated with another study on T cells of mothers and their children.

Sequenced input: blood. The source is a girl aged 2-10 years in good health. Both conserved end residues are part of each CDR3. D genes are given only for firm matches. Clone size is stated in some rows and not others, as once, few, many or a class when expanded.

>TRBV5-1|TRBD2|20|NA|TRBJ2-3
TGCGCCAGCAGCGCCGGGGAGTTGGGACTAGCGGGAGTATTGACAGATACGCAGTATTTT
CASSAGELGLAGVLTDTQYF
>TRBV6-5|NA|15|few|TRBJ2-4
TGTGCCAGCAGTTACACGGATTCCCTGACAAACATTCAGTACTTC
CASSYTDSLTNIQYF
>TRBV9|NA|18|NA|TRBJ1-3
TGTGCCAGCAGCGTAGAACTTTCGGGGCAGAACTCTGGAAACACCATATATTTT
CASSVELSGQNSGNTIYF
>TRBV29-1|NA|11|many|TRBJ2-7
TGCAGCGTTGGGGGTCCCTACGAGCAGTACTTC
CSVGGPYEQYF
>TRBV5-4|NA|18|NA|TRBJ2-3
TGTGCCAGCAGCTTGAGCTACGGGACCTCTCTTTCCACAGATACGCAGTATTTT
CASSLSYGTSLSTDTQYF
>TRBV20-1|TRBD1|15|NA|TRBJ2-5
TGCAGTGCTAGAGGTGGGACAGCCTTTGGGGAGACCCAGTACTTC
CSARGGTAFGETQYF
>TRBV11-2|TRBD2|16|NA|TRBJ2-5
TGTGCCAGCAGCTTAGCGCTCCTTGCCCCCCGGGGGGCCCAGTACTTC
CASSLALLAPRGAQYF
>TRBV14|NA|18|few|TRBJ2-1
TGTGCCAGCAGCCAAGTCTTGGACGGGGAGACATCCTACAATGAGCAGTTCTTC
CASSQVLDGETSYNEQFF
>TRBV29-1|NA|16|once|TRBJ2-1
TGCAGCGTTGAAGCCCAAGTGGGGGGACAATTTAATGAGCAGTTCTTC
CSVEAQVGGQFNEQFF
>TRBV4-3|TRBD1|14|few|TRBJ2-7
TGCGCCAGCAGCCAGGGGACAGGGGGAAACGAGCAGTACTTC
CASSQGTGGNEQYF
>TRBV27|NA|19|NA|TRBJ1-1
TGTGCCAGCAGTGAAATTATGGCCGATCCAGGGCGTTGGAACACTGAAGCTTTCTTT
CASSEIMADPGRWNTEAFF
>TRBV7-2|NA|14|few|TRBJ2-1
TGTGCCAGCAGGCCGGGATCCTCCTACAATGAGCAGTTCTTC
CASRPGSSYNEQFF
>TRBV7-9|NA|13|few|TRBJ2-7
TGTGCCAGCAGCCCTCCAGGGGCTCGCGAGCAGTACTTC
CASSPPGAREQYF
>TRBV29-1|TRBD1|14|NA|TRBJ1-1
TGCAGCGTTGAAGCTAGGACAGGGGGCACTGAAGCTTTCTTT
CSVEARTGGTEAFF
>TRBV29-1|NA|11|NA|TRBJ1-2
TGCAGCCTTTGGGGGGGCAATGGCTACACCTTC
CSLWGGNGYTF
>TRBV6-5|TRBD1|20|NA|TRBJ2-7
TGTGCCAGCAGTTCCTGGGACAGGGCAGTTTCGGCTAGCGGTGCGGGAGTGCAGTACTTC
CASSSWDRAVSASGAGVQYF
>TRBV29-1|NA|13|NA|TRBJ2-7
TGCAGCGTGCAGATCCCGGTTGGCGTCGAGCAGTACTTC
CSVQIPVGVEQYF
>TRBV29-1|TRBD2|13|NA|TRBJ2-1
TGCAGCGTTGAGCGGGAGGGAAACAATGAGCAGTTCTTC
CSVEREGNNEQFF
>TRBV29-1|TRBD2|14|NA|TRBJ2-5
TGCAGCGTCCTGTCGGGGGGGCCCAAAGAGACCCAGTACTTC
CSVLSGGPKETQYF
>TRBV3-1|TRBD1|15|NA|TRBJ1-6
TGTGCCAGCAGCGCATACGACAGGGATAATTCACCCCTCCACTTT
CASSAYDRDNSPLHF
>TRBV29-1|NA|10|NA|TRBJ1-2
TGCAGCGTTCTCTCGAAAGGCTACACCTTC
CSVLSKGYTF
>TRBV6-1|TRBD1|17|NA|TRBJ2-7
TGTGCCAGCAGGAGGACAGGGGAGGTTGTTGGGAGGTACGAGCAGTACTTC
CASRRTGEVVGRYEQYF
>TRBV29-1|NA|13|few|TRBJ2-7
TGCAGCGTTGGAGCTGTGACGTCGGGCGAGCAGTACTTC
CSVGAVTSGEQYF
>TRBV29-1|NA|14|NA|TRBJ1-2
TGCAGCGTTGATCCGACGACAGACGACTATGGCCACACCTTC
CSVDPTTDDYGHTF
>TRBV6-1|TRBD2|13|many|TRBJ2-1
TGTGCCAGCAGTGAGCGGGAGGTATTTGAGCAGTTCTTC
CASSEREVFEQFF
>TRBV24-1|TRBD2|14|NA|TRBJ2-1
TGTGCCACCAGTGAGGCGGGGGGAAGGAATGAGCAGTTCTTC
CATSEAGGRNEQFF
>TRBV29-1|NA|14|few|TRBJ1-1
TGCAGCGTCAGCGGGACATTGGAGAACACTGAAGCTTTCTTT
CSVSGTLENTEAFF
>TRBV25-1|NA|15|few|TRBJ2-2
TGTGCCAGCAGAGGCGCCTCCCTGGGTCTCGGGGAGCTGTTTTTT
CASRGASLGLGELFF
>TRBV7-8|TRBD1|15|NA|TRBJ2-1
TGTGCCCTGAGGGGCGGGACAGGGATGGCCGATGAGCAGTTCTTC
CALRGGTGMADEQFF
>TRBV2|NA|14|NA|TRBJ2-3
TGTGCCAGCCTTAAGGGGGGAAGCACAGATACGCAGTATTTT
CASLKGGSTDTQYF
>TRBV29-1|TRBD1|15|NA|TRBJ2-7
TGCAGCGTTGAAAAGGGACAGGGGGCAGGAAACGAGCAGTACTTC
CSVEKGQGAGNEQYF
>TRBV12-3/TRBV12-4|TRBD1|11|NA|TRBJ2-3
TGTGCCAGCAGGGGACAGGGTGTGCAGTATTTT
CASRGQGVQYF
>TRBV9|NA|17|few|TRBJ1-2
TGTGCCAGCAGCGACAAATTAGACAGTTCCGAATTCTATGGCTACACCTTC
CASSDKLDSSEFYGYTF
>TRBV12-3/TRBV12-4|NA|15|NA|TRBJ2-5
TGTGCCAGCAGTTGGGGGACCAACCAGAGGGAGACCCAGTACTTC
CASSWGTNQRETQYF
>TRBV4-3|NA|16|few|TRBJ1-3
TGCGCCAGCAGCCAAGCGGTGGGGCTCTCTGGAAACACCATATATTTT
CASSQAVGLSGNTIYF
>TRBV5-1|NA|16|NA|TRBJ2-4
TGCGCCAGCAGCCCTGCAGGGAAAGGGGAGAAAAACATTCAGTACTTC
CASSPAGKGEKNIQYF
>TRBV10-3|TRBD2|16|few|TRBJ2-1
TGTGCCATCAGTGAGTCTAGCGGGAGCTCCTACAATGAGCAGTTCTTC
CAISESSGSSYNEQFF
>TRBV28|NA|16|NA|TRBJ2-7
TGTGCCAGCAGTTTGATGGTCGGCCTCCAATCCTACGAGCAGTACTTC
CASSLMVGLQSYEQYF
>TRBV3-1|NA|13|NA|TRBJ2-7
TGTGCCAGCAGCCAAGAGTGGGAACGGGAGCAGTACTTC
CASSQEWEREQYF
>TRBV4-2|TRBD1|15|NA|TRBJ2-7
TGTGCCAGCAGCCAGGACAGGGGGCATCTCTACGAGCAGTACTTC
CASSQDRGHLYEQYF
>TRBV7-9|NA|12|NA|TRBJ1-1
TGTGCCAGCAACGACCCCGCAGCTGAAGCTTTCTTT
CASNDPAAEAFF
>TRBV7-6|TRBD2|13|NA|TRBJ2-1
TGTGCCAGCATAGGGCGGGGGGGCTATCAACCCCTCTTC
CASIGRGGYQPLF
>TRBV12-3/TRBV12-4|NA|14|once|TRBJ2-5
TGTGCCAGCGGACCGGGACTGGCTCAAGAGACCCAGTACTTC
CASGPGLAQETQYF
>TRBV27|NA|17|few|TRBJ2-2
TGTGCCAGCAGTGCTTATCCCGGGACAATTTACGCCGGGGAGCTGTTTTTT
CASSAYPGTIYAGELFF
>TRBV7-8|NA|12|NA|TRBJ1-1
TGTGCCAGCAGCCCTGGTTTAACCAAAGCTTTCTTT
CASSPGLTKAFF